Here is one T cell receptor beta chain with its context. The germline V gene has CDR1 SGHRS and CDR2 YFSETQ. Trimming shortened V by 0 bases and J by 12 bases, and 12 bases separated the two germline ends. This CDR3 is 12 amino acids long. This entry comes from a study of technical replicates of blood from a handful of donors. Measured with immunoSEQ multiplex PCR; TCRdb has only the in-frame clones, and not every one. The sample shows more than 90,000 clones, 85% to 95% of them seen only once. The source is a human donor in good health. Sequenced: T cells isolated from PBMCs. The rearrangement links TRBV5-1 to TRBJ1-1, with D possibly being TRBD1 (5 bases). CDR3 DNA sequence: TGCGCCAGCAGCTTGGGGGAGGGGAGAACTTTCTTT. Translated, it gives CASSLGEGRTFF.